Presented here are 5 T cell receptor beta chains from one specimen sequenced in a study of blood T cell repertoires in COVID-19. Sequenced by immunoSEQ multiplex PCR; TCRdb stores in-frame clones only, minus some. Among 100,000 to 150,000 clones listed, 70% to 75% were seen once. The sample was peripheral blood. The receptors were gathered from a man aged 55-75 years with acute or convalescent COVID-19.

The chain links TRBV5-1 to TRBJ1-1, with D possibly being TRBD1 (5 bases). The CDR3 extends over 15 amino acids. CDR1 and CDR2 from the germline V gene are SGHRS and YFSETQ. V lost 1 base and J 3 bases, leaving 13 bases between the germline ends. Here the CDR3 reads CASSLYGGTDTEAFF. As DNA, the CDR3 is TGCGCCAGCAGCTTGTACGGGGGAACGGACACTGAAGCTTTCTTT.

This clone was recorded only once. This chain connects TRBV6-5 to TRBJ1-2, with D perhaps TRBD1 (5 bases). The CDR3 is 15 amino acids. V was pared by 0 bases and J by 6 bases, with 14 bases between. Germline V lookup: CDR1 MNHEY, CDR2 SVGAGI. Written as DNA, the CDR3 is TGTGCCAGCAGTTACTCGCCAGGGTATTCGGATGGCTACACCTTC. It specifies CASSYSPGYSDGYTF.

This clone was recorded once. The V and J genes are TRBV3-1 (or the pseudogene TRBV3-2) and TRBJ2-7; 7 bases are a match to TRBD1. This CDR3 has 12 residues. Germline CDR1 LGHDT, CDR2 YNNKEL (reference sequence). V was clipped by 1 base and J by 9 bases; unmatched bases: 3. The CDR3 nucleotides are TGTGCCAGCAGCCAAGGGACAGGTGCGCAGTACTTC. It encodes CASSQGTGAQYF.

This clone turned up a few times. The same CDR3 also results from other DNA sequences found in this sample. The rearrangement links TRBV6-5 to TRBJ1-2; TRBD1 matches at 9 bases. CDR1 MNHEY and CDR2 SVGAGI come from the germline V gene. This CDR3 comprises 14 residues. Germline trimming cut 5 bases from V and 5 bases from J; bases unmatched to any gene: 6. CDR3 in amino acids: CASSPGQGGYGYTF. The CDR3 nucleotides are TGTGCCAGCAGTCCGGGACAGGGAGGGTATGGCTACACCTTC.

The chain is built from TRBV29-1 and TRBJ2-1; 8 positions agree with TRBD1. V was pared by 6 bases and J by 5 bases, with 6 bases of the junction left unmatched. Germline V CDR1 and CDR2: SQVTM, ANQGSEA. The CDR3 loop spans 13 amino acids. The CDR3: CSVTGTGNNEQFF. The DNA of the CDR3 is TGCAGCGTCACCGGGACAGGTAACAATGAGCAGTTCTTC.